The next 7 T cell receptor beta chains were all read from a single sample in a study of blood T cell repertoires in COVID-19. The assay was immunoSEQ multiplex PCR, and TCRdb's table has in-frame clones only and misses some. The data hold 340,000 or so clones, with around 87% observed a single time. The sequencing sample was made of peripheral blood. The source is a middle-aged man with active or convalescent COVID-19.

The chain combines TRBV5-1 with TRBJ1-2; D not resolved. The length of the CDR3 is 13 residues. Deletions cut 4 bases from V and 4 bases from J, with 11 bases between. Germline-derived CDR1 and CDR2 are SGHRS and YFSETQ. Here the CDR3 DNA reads TGCGCCAGCAGCCGGGATTCCCTCTATGGCTACACCTTC. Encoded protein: CASSRDSLYGYTF.

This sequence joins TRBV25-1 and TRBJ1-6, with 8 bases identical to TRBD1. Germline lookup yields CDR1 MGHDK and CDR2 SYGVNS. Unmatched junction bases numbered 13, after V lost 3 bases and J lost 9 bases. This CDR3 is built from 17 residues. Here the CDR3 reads CASSDHLSGQGGSPLHF. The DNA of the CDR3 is TGTGCCAGCAGTGATCACCTCTCTGGACAGGGCGGTTCACCCCTCCACTTT.

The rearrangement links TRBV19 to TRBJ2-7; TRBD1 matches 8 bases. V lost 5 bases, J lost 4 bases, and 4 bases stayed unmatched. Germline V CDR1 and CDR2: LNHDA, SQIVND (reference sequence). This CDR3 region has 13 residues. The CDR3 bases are TGTGCCAGTAGTCCCGGGACAGGTTACGAGCAGTACTTC. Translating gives CASSPGTGYEQYF. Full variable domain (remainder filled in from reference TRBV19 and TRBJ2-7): DGGITQSPKYLFRKEGQNVTLSCEQNLNHDAMYWYRQDPGQGLRLIYYSQIVNDFQKGDIAEGYSVSREKKESFPLTVTSAQKNPTAFYLCASSPGTGYEQYFGPGTRLTVT.

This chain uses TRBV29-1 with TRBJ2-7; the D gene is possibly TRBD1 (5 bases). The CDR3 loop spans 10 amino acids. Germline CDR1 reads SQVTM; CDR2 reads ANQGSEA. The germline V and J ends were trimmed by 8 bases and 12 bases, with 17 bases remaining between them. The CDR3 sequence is CSTLQGPGYF. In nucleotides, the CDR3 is TGCAGCACACTCCAGGGCCCTGGGTACTTC.

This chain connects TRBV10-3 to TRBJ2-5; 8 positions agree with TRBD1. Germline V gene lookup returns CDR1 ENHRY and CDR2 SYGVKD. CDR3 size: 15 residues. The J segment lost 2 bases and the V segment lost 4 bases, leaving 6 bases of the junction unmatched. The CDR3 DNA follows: TGTGCCATCAGTGTAGATCGACAGGGGCAAGAGACCCAGTACTTC. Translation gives CAISVDRQGQETQYF.

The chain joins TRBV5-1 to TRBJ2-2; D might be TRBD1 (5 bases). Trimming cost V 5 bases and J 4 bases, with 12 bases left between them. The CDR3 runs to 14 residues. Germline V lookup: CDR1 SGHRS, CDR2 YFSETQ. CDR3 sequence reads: CASRPGQGTGELFF. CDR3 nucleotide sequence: TGCGCCAGCAGACCCGGGCAGGGCACCGGGGAGCTGTTTTTT.

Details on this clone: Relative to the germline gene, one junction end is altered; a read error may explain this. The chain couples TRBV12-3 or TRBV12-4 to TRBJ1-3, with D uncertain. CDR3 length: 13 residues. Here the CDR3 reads CASSFSPKTGINF. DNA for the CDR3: TGTGCCAGCAGTTTTTCACCTAAGACCGGGATCAATTTT.